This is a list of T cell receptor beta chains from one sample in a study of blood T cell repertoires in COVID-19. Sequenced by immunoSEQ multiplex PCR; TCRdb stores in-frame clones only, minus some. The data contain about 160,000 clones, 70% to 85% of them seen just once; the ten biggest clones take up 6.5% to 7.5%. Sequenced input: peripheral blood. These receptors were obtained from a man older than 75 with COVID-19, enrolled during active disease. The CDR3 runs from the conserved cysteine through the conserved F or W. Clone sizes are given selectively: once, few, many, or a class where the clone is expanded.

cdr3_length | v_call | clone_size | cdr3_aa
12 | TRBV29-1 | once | CSVEIQGDTQYF
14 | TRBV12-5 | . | CASGLDRSSYEQYF
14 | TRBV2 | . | CASTMMREGLGQYF
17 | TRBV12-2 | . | CASRLISQVLPNYGYTF
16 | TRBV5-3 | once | CARSVRQGPRNQPQHF
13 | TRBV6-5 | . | CASVGQGIAEAFF
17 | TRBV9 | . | CASSVTTSGGAINEQFF
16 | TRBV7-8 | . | CASSLDSGGVGDTQYF
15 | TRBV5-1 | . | CASSLVLGGTTEAFF
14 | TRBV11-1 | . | CASSPRTGIYEQYF
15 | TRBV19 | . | CASSPRTGGNYGYTF
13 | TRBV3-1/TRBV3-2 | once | CASRTGSNTEAFF
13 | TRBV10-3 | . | CAIGQSGDSEAFF
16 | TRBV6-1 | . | CASSEGLTVYQETQYF
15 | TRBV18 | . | CASSPLDGGLNEQFF
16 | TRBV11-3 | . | CASSPSIGLQAAEAFF
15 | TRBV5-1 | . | CASSLGQTSTDTQYF
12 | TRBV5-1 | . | CASKRGLDGYTF
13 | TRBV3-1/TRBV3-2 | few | CASEGGDNQPQHF